The rows below give T cell receptor beta chains drawn from one sample of a study of blood T cell repertoires in COVID-19. Only in-frame clones appear in the TCRdb table, and some are missing; sequencing was by immunoSEQ multiplex PCR. Of 55,000 to 65,000 clones detected, around 92% appear once; the ten largest clones hold over 7.5%. Material for sequencing was peripheral blood. The receptors stem from a human donor in a cohort sampled during active COVID-19. Both conserved end residues are part of each CDR3. The order of the fields is V gene, CDR3 length, J gene, D gene, CDR3 DNA, CDR3 protein. D genes are given only for firm matches.

TRBV7-3	15	TRBJ2-1	TRBD2	TGTGCCAGCAGCTTAATGGCTAGCGGGGATAATGAGCAGTTCTTC	CASSLMASGDNEQFF
TRBV9	16	TRBJ2-3	TRBD2	TGTGCCAGCAGCCCCCTGCCGGGGGGGGAAACAGATACGCAGTATTTT	CASSPLPGGETDTQYF
TRBV7-9	11	TRBJ1-1	-	TGTGCCAGCAGCTTTTCCGCTGAAGCTTTCTTT	CASSFSAEAFF
TRBV6-4	14	TRBJ1-2	TRBD1	TGTGCCAGCAAGCTGGGACAGGGGACTTATGGCTACACCTTC	CASKLGQGTYGYTF
TRBV11-2	15	TRBJ2-1	TRBD2	TGTGCCAGCAGCTTAGAACGGCTAGCGGGAGGCGAGCAGTTCTTC	CASSLERLAGGEQFF
TRBV10-1	14	TRBJ2-3	-	TGCGCCAGCAGTCTGGACATTAGCACAGATACGCAGTATTTT	CASSLDISTDTQYF
TRBV10-1	14	TRBJ2-7	-	TGCGCCAGCAGTGAACGGCAGGGCCCCTACGAGCAGTACTTC	CASSERQGPYEQYF
TRBV11-2	15	TRBJ2-5	TRBD2	TGTGCCAGCAGCTGGGCGGGAGGTCAGTCAGAGACCCAGTACTTC	CASSWAGGQSETQYF
TRBV4-1	16	TRBJ2-1	TRBD2	TGCGCCAGCAGCCAACCGGGACTAGAATCGTACAATGAGCAGTTCTTC	CASSQPGLESYNEQFF
TRBV11-1	14	TRBJ2-3	-	TGTGCCAGCAGTCCGGGACTTACTACAGATACGCAGTATTTT	CASSPGLTTDTQYF